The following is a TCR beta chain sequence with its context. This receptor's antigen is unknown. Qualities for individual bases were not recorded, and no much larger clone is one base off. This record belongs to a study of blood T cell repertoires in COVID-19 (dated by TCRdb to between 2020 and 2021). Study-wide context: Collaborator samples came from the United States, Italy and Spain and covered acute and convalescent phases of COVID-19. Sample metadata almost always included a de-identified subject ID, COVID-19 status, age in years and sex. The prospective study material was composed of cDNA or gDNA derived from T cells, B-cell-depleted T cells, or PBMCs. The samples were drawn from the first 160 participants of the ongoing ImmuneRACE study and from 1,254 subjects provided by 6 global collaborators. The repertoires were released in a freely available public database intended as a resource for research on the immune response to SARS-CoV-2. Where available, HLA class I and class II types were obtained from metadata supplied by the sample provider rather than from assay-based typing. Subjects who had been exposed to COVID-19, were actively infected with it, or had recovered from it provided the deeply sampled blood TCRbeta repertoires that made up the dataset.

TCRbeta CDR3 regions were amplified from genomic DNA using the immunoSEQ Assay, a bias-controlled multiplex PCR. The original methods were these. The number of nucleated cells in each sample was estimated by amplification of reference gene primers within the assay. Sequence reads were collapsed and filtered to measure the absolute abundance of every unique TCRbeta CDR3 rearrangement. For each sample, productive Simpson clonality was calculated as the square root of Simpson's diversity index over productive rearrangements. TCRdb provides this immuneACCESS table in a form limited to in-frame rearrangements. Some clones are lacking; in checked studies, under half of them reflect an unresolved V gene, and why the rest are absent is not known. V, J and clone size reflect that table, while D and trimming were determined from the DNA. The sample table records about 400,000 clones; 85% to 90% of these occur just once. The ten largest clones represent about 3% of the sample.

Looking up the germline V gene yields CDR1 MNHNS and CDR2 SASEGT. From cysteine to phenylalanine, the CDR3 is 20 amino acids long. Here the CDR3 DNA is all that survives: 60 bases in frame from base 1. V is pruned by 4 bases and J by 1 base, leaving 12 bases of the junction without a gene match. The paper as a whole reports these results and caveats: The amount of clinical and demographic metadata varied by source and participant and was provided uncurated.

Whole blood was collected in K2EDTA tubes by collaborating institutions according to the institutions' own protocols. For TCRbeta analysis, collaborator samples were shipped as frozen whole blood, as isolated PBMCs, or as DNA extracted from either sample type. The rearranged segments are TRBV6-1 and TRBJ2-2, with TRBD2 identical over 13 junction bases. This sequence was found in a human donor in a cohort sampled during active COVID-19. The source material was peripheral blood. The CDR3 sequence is CASSVKGGLAGEGNTGELFF. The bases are TGTGCCAGCAGTGTGAAGGGAGGACTAGCGGGAGAGGGGAACACCGGGGAGCTGTTTTTT.